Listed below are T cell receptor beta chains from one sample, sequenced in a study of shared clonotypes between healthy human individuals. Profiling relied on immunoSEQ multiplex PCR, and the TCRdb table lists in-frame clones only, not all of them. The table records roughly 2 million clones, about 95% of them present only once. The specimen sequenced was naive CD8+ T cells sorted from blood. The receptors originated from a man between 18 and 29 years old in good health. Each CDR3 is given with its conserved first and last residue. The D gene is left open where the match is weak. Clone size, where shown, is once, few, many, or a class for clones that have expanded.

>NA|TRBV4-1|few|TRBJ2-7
TGCGCCAGCAGCCTACAGGGCGAGCAGTACTTC
CASSLQGEQYF
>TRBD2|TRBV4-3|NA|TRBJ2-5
TGCGCCAGCAGCCTATGGACTAGCGGGAGTGGACAAGAGACCCAGTACTTC
CASSLWTSGSGQETQYF
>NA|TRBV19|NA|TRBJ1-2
TGTGCCAGTAGTATGGCCGGGGAAGTCTATGGCTACACCTTC
CASSMAGEVYGYTF
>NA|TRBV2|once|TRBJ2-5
TGTGCCAGCAGTGACCTCCGGGAGGAGACCCAGTACTTC
CASSDLREETQYF
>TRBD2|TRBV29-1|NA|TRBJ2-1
TGCAGCAACTGGGATGCTAGCGGGGGATACAATGAGCAGTTCTTC
CSNWDASGGYNEQFF
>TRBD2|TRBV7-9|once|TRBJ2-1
TGTGCCAGCAGCTTTCTGGAGCGGGGGAATGAGCAGTTCTTC
CASSFLERGNEQFF
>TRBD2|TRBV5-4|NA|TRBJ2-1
TGTGCCAGCAGCCCAACTAGCGGGGGGGGATTTGAGCAGTTCTTC
CASSPTSGGGFEQFF
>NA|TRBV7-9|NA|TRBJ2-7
TGTGCCAGCAGCTTAGGAGCTAACCTAGCCTACGAGCAGTACTTC
CASSLGANLAYEQYF
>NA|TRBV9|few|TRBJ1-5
TGTGCCAGCAGCGCTGGGGGGGATAGCAATCAGCCCCAGCATTTT
CASSAGGDSNQPQHF
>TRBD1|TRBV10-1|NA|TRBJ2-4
TGCGCCAGCAGTCCACAGGGGGCCAAAAACATTCAGTACTTC
CASSPQGAKNIQYF
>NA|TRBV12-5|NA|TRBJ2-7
TGTGCTAGTGGTTTGGACCCCTCCTACGAGCAGTACTTC
CASGLDPSYEQYF
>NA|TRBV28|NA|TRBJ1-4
TGTGCCAGCAGTGCCCTGCTTTCGGATGCAACTAATGAAAAACTGTTTTTT
CASSALLSDATNEKLFF
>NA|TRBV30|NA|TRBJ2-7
TGTGCCTGGAGTGTGGGTGGGTCCTACGAGCAGTACTTC
CAWSVGGSYEQYF
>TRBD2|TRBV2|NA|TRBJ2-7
TGTGCCAGCAGCTCGGGACTAGCGGAACACTACGAGCAGTACTTC
CASSSGLAEHYEQYF
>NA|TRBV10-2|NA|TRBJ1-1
TGCGCCAGCAGTGACAGGAGCTTGAACACTGAAGCTTTCTTT
CASSDRSLNTEAFF
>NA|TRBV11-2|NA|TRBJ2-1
TGTGCCAGCAGCTTAGGCCGTAGGTTAAGCTCCTACAATGAGCAGTTCTTC
CASSLGRRLSSYNEQFF
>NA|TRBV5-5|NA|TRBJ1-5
TGTGCCAGCAGCTTAACAGAAGCCTTCCATCAGCCCCAGCATTTT
CASSLTEAFHQPQHF
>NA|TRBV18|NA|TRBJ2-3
TGTGCCAGCTCCGTCCCGGGAGGCACAGATACGCAGTATTTT
CASSVPGGTDTQYF
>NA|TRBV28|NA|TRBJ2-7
TGTGCCAGCAGTCATTTTGGCGGGTATTACGAGCAGTACTTC
CASSHFGGYYEQYF
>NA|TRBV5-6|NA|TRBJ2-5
TGTGCCAGCAGCCCGACTTTTCAAAGAGAGACCCAGTACTTC
CASSPTFQRETQYF
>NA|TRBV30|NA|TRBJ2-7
TGTGCCTCAGACTTGGACGGCGGCTCCTACGAGCAGTACTTC
CASDLDGGSYEQYF
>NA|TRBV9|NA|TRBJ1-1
TGTGCCAGCAGCCACGGAACGGGGACGGCGAACACTGAAGCTTTCTTT
CASSHGTGTANTEAFF
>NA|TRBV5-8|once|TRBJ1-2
TGTGCCAGCAGCCCGGACGTCGGGGGGGGCTACACCTTC
CASSPDVGGGYTF
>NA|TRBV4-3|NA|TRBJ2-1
TGCGCCAGCAGCCAAGATACAGGGACCTACAATGAGCAGTTCTTC
CASSQDTGTYNEQFF
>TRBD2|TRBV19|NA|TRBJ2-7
TGTGCCAGTAGTGACCGACTAGCGGGATTTACCTACGAGCAGTACTTC
CASSDRLAGFTYEQYF
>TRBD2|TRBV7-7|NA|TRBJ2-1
TGTGCTAGCAGCCCGACTAGCGGTAGCTACAATGAGCAGTTCTTC
CASSPTSGSYNEQFF
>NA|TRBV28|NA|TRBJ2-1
TGTGCCAGCAGTCCCCGGACAGAAATCCACAATGAGCAGTTCTTC
CASSPRTEIHNEQFF
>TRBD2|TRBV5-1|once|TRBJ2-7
TGCGCCAGCAGCCCGACTAGCGGGGGCTTACGGGACTACGAGCAGTACTTC
CASSPTSGGLRDYEQYF
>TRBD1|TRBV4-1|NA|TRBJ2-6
TGCGCCAGCAGCCCTTGGACAGGGGCCGGGGCCAACGTCCTGACTTTC
CASSPWTGAGANVLTF
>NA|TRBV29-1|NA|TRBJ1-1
TGCAGCGCCGCCCGAAACACTGAAGCTTTCTTT
CSAARNTEAFF
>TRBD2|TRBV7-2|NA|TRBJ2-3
TGTGCCAGCAGCCCACTAGCGGGCCCGACAGATACGCAGTATTTT
CASSPLAGPTDTQYF
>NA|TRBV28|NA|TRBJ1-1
TGTGCCAGCAGTTTTCGCCGGGTAGGCACTGAAGCTTTCTTT
CASSFRRVGTEAFF
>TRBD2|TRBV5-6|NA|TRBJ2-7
TGTGCCAGCAGCTTGAGGCCTAGCGGGAGAGACGAGCAGTACTTC
CASSLRPSGRDEQYF
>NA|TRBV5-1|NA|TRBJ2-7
TGCGCCAGCAGCTACCTCGACGGGAACTACGAGCAGTACTTC
CASSYLDGNYEQYF
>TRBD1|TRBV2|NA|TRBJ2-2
TGTGCCAGCAGAATACAGGGGGCATGGACCGGGGAGCTGTTTTTT
CASRIQGAWTGELFF
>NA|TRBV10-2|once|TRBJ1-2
TGCGCCAGCAGTTTGGGACGATTGGACGGCAACAATGGCTACACCTTC
CASSLGRLDGNNGYTF
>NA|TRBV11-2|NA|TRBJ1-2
TGTGCCAGCAGCCGCGAAAACCTGGGGGGCTACACCTTC
CASSRENLGGYTF